This record looks at one TCR beta chain sequence and its context. What it binds is not known. The CDR3 contains 13 residues. Trimming stripped 6 bases from V and 7 bases from J, with 13 bases between. Looked up from germline, CDR1 is LGHNA and CDR2 is YSLEER. In the authors' methods: Sample-level TCR yields exhibited a median of approximately 88,000, with a range of 23,224 to 690,600. TCRdb independently ran MiXCR on the RACE reads; one entry per CDR3 protein. These V and J calls rely on TCRdb rather than the paper's analysis. The data show some 74,000 distinct CDR3 sequences, with approximately 15% seen just once and 4.6% held by the top ten. These data come from a study of human T cells and chemical hapten exposure. The time point denotes: pre-sensitization, week 0. Treatment denoted: therapeutic diphenylcyclopropenone sensitization with weekly scalp DPC. The study's findings and limits: Given that the donors had alopecia, their immune response may differ from that seen in healthy people.

The chain recombines TRBV4-3 with TRBJ1-5; perhaps TRBD1 as D (6 bases). The material sequenced was whole blood, taken in connection with sensitization to the hapten diphenylcyclopropenone (DPC). This TCR derives from a woman in her forties or fifties with alopecia areata. Some clones in this sample may be carry-over from other donors' samples. The CDR3 region has the DNA TGCGCCAGCAGTAACAGGGTTGGACAGCCCCAGCATTTT. Its translation: CASSNRVGQPQHF.